This T cell receptor (beta chain) is drawn from a study of Tregs in tolerant kidney transplant recipients (dated by TCRdb to the late 2010s). Describing the broader study: The study used TCRbeta sequencing to identify donor-specific regulatory T cells before combined kidney and bone marrow transplantation, then tracked those cells after transplant. TCRbeta repertoire sequencing was used in a few healthy controls to compare several ways of expanding Tregs specific for an allogeneic donor. Points the paper makes about the study in general: The study was constrained by small patient numbers, and validation of the findings is required in larger populations and under other immunosuppression protocols. Expanding Tregs with activated donor B cells appeared to identify the most biologically relevant and donor-specific TCRbeta repertoire. Biological reproducibility was not directly assessed, although technical replication error appeared to be minimal.

Unstimulated Tregs (CD4+CD25+CD127-), CD4+ non-Tregs (CD4+CD25-), CD4 and CD8 cells were FACS-sorted from thawed PBMCs. Healthy control blood was obtained either as purchased buffy coats or from healthy volunteers. Healthy control blood was separated into PBMCs by Ficoll density gradient and cryopreserved, and patient PBMCs were collected both before and after transplant. A word on this clone: No antigen is known for it. It has no much larger one-base neighbor in the sample; base qualities were not kept.

From the cysteine up to the phenylalanine, the CDR3 has a length of 14 residues. Only the CDR3 DNA stays, 42 bases, in frame from base 1. The germline V gene (reference sequence) gives CDR1 as SEHNR and CDR2 as FQNEAQ. The junction shows trimming of 5 bases on V and 6 bases on J, and the gene matches do not reach 5 bases of it. For TCRbeta CDR3 sequencing, genomic DNA from the sorted cells was extracted using the QIAGEN DNeasy Blood and Tissue Kit. Through immunoSEQ, high-throughput TCRbeta CDR3 sequencing was done commercially, including PCR amplification with internal controls and bias correction. The paper's processing steps were these. Unique productive TCRbeta sequences were defined by CDR3 nucleotide sequence where primers matched, otherwise by CDR3 amino acid sequence with Vbeta and Jbeta genes. As a correction for sorting error, sequences shared between sorted populations at a frequency ratio of 2:1 or less were discarded, and the remaining shared sequences were assigned to the higher population. Donor-reactive sequences were defined as at least 5-fold expanded in CFSE-low cells versus unstimulated cells, with frequency of at least 0.01% in CFSE-low cells. Repertoire divergence was quantified by Jensen-Shannon divergence using the top 100 TCRbeta sequences ranked by frequency. When a sample had multiple sequencing runs, each run was corrected for sorting error separately and the runs were then pooled. TCRdb retrieved this table from immuneACCESS and kept in-frame rearrangements only. Not all clones are present; in checked studies, unresolved V genes account for under half, and no reason is known for the remainder. D and trimming were read from the DNA, whereas the V and J calls and clone size are those reported in that table. The sample table records about 120,000 clones; 92% of these occur just once. Roughly 0.63% of the sample is in the top ten clones.

The material sequenced was CD4+ T cells from blood. The source is a human donor in good health. The sequence joins TRBV7-9 to TRBJ2-1; 9 nucleotides in the junction match TRBD2. The CDR3 in this case is CASSVGLASNEQFF. At the DNA level, the sequence is TGTGCCAGCAGCGTCGGACTAGCGAGCAATGAGCAGTTCTTC.